Listed below are T cell receptor beta chains from one sample, sequenced in a study of T cell responses to AZD1222 COVID-19 vaccine. The table came from immunoSEQ multiplex PCR; TCRdb's copy has only in-frame clones and leaves some out. In the table there are approximately 200,000 clones, almost 95% of which are singletons. The sequencing used peripheral blood, collected on day 0 of AZD1222 vaccination. The receptors derive from an adult in good health. The conserved cysteine and the conserved F or W are not part of the CDR3 here. D genes are given only for firm matches.

J: TRBJ2-7; D: -; V: TRBV2; CDR3: ASSEEWGNLYEQY
J: TRBJ1-1; D: -; V: TRBV4-1; CDR3: ASSQNMNTEAF
J: TRBJ1-4; D: TRBD1; V: TRBV27; CDR3: ASSLSSAPTGARGEKLF
J: TRBJ1-4; D: -; V: TRBV19; CDR3: ASSISVTLETEKLF
J: TRBJ1-1; D: -; V: TRBV19; CDR3: ASSSTGLVLGSEAF
J: TRBJ2-1; D: -; V: TRBV18; CDR3: ASSPLPLSYNEQF
J: TRBJ1-1; D: -; V: TRBV27; CDR3: ASSLRGLNTEAF
J: TRBJ2-2; D: TRBD2; V: TRBV28; CDR3: ASSLIPGRGRRTGELF
J: TRBJ2-1; D: -; V: TRBV20-1; CDR3: SASGTPISYNEQF
J: TRBJ1-1; D: TRBD1; V: TRBV30; CDR3: AWSTLQGSTEAF
J: TRBJ1-6; D: -; V: TRBV9; CDR3: ASSVGGANSPLH
J: TRBJ2-2; D: TRBD2; V: TRBV4-3; CDR3: ASSQDSSGTTGELF
J: TRBJ2-3; D: TRBD2; V: TRBV7-3; CDR3: ASSLGRGGNTQY
J: TRBJ1-1; D: TRBD1; V: TRBV5-6; CDR3: ASSPGTGGTEAF
J: TRBJ1-1; D: TRBD1; V: TRBV19; CDR3: ASSASPGTGTEAF
J: TRBJ2-1; D: -; V: TRBV11-2; CDR3: ASSPGAELYNEQF
J: TRBJ2-5; D: -; V: TRBV27; CDR3: ASSPGQNHQETQY
J: TRBJ2-7; D: -; V: TRBV6-5; CDR3: ASRNYEQC
J: TRBJ2-1; D: TRBD2; V: TRBV10-1; CDR3: ATRGTTNEQF
J: TRBJ2-1; D: -; V: TRBV27; CDR3: ASNRGTSLYNEQF
J: TRBJ1-2; D: TRBD1; V: TRBV27; CDR3: ASSPTGGGYGYT
J: TRBJ2-7; D: TRBD2; V: TRBV25-1; CDR3: ASSNGLVRGEQY
J: TRBJ1-2; D: -; V: TRBV2; CDR3: ASSVAPGRNYGYT
J: TRBJ1-3; D: -; V: TRBV3-1/TRBV3-2; CDR3: ASSQGGGTGNTIY
J: TRBJ1-4; D: TRBD1; V: TRBV28; CDR3: ASSTWTGYNEKLF
J: TRBJ1-4; D: -; V: TRBV7-2; CDR3: ASSPQGEKLF
J: TRBJ2-7; D: -; V: TRBV6-2/TRBV6-3; CDR3: ASSWTSRLGEQY
J: TRBJ2-3; D: TRBD2; V: TRBV7-2; CDR3: ASSSVWATSGTRDTQY
J: TRBJ1-5; D: TRBD1; V: TRBV27; CDR3: ASSSRDRANQPQH
J: TRBJ1-2; D: -; V: TRBV14; CDR3: ASSQKSWVDYT
J: TRBJ2-5; D: TRBD2; V: TRBV2; CDR3: ASCKSSGRFSETQY
J: TRBJ2-7; D: -; V: TRBV6-2/TRBV6-3; CDR3: ASSYRSYEQY
J: TRBJ2-7; D: TRBD1; V: TRBV7-2; CDR3: ASSPQTGSYEQY
J: TRBJ2-7; D: -; V: TRBV4-1; CDR3: ASSLLRTDTYEQY
J: TRBJ2-7; D: -; V: TRBV10-3; CDR3: AISGGPAEQY
J: TRBJ2-6; D: TRBD1; V: TRBV10-3; CDR3: AIKPGQGSGANVLT
J: TRBJ1-4; D: TRBD1; V: TRBV28; CDR3: ASSPGGWEKLF
J: TRBJ1-1; D: TRBD1; V: TRBV5-1; CDR3: ASSKGQGEAEAF
J: TRBJ2-1; D: TRBD2; V: TRBV7-2; CDR3: ASSLALPREIYNEQF
J: TRBJ1-2; D: -; V: TRBV7-3; CDR3: ASSLGPAPHNYGYT
J: TRBJ2-2; D: -; V: TRBV30; CDR3: AWLGFTGELF
J: TRBJ1-6; D: -; V: TRBV2; CDR3: ASSAGRGNSPLH
J: TRBJ2-2; D: -; V: TRBV28; CDR3: ASSSPRSQERTGELF
J: TRBJ1-2; D: -; V: TRBV6-6; CDR3: ASSFRGVGYGYT
J: TRBJ1-2; D: -; V: TRBV28; CDR3: ASKPEWGNYGYT
J: TRBJ1-6; D: -; V: TRBV2; CDR3: ANRDHNSPLH
J: TRBJ2-3; D: -; V: TRBV19; CDR3: ASSIITAHGTDTQY
J: TRBJ1-2; D: TRBD1; V: TRBV5-5; CDR3: ASSLYRGDGGYT
J: TRBJ2-5; D: -; V: TRBV2; CDR3: ASTQGGTQY
J: TRBJ1-6; D: -; V: TRBV21-1; CDR3: ASSKSWPYPGCPLH
J: TRBJ1-1; D: -; V: TRBV5-1; CDR3: ASSLDQNTEAF
J: TRBJ2-1; D: TRBD2; V: TRBV27; CDR3: ASRGLAGGDNEQF
J: TRBJ2-3; D: -; V: TRBV24-1; CDR3: ATSARTLLTDTQY
J: TRBJ2-7; D: TRBD2; V: TRBV4-1; CDR3: ASSYAGATYEQY
J: TRBJ2-5; D: -; V: TRBV12-3/TRBV12-4; CDR3: ASSLLAQETQY
J: TRBJ2-3; D: -; V: TRBV2; CDR3: ASSGRASSTDTQY
J: TRBJ2-1; D: -; V: TRBV6-5; CDR3: ASRHGLLDEQF
J: TRBJ2-3; D: -; V: TRBV6-2/TRBV6-3; CDR3: ASSYSPAATQY
J: TRBJ2-1; D: -; V: TRBV2; CDR3: ASSGSSYNEQF